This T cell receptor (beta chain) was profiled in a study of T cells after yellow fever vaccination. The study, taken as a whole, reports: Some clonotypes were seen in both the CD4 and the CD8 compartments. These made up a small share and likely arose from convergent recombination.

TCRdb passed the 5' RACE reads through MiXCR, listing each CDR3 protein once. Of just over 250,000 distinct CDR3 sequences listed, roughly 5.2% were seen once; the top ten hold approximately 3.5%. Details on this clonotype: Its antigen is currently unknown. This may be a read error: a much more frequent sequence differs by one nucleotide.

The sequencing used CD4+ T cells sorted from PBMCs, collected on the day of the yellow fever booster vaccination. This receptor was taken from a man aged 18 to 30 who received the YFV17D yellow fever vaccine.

Here the CDR3 reads CAIKERSAQETPYF. The DNA of the CDR3 is TGTGCCATCAAGGAGCGCTCCGCCCAAGAGACCCCGTACTTC. The chain uses TRBV10-3 and TRBJ2-5; unclear D gene. The germline CDR1 and CDR2 sequences are ENHRY and SYGVKD. The CDR3 contains 14 residues.